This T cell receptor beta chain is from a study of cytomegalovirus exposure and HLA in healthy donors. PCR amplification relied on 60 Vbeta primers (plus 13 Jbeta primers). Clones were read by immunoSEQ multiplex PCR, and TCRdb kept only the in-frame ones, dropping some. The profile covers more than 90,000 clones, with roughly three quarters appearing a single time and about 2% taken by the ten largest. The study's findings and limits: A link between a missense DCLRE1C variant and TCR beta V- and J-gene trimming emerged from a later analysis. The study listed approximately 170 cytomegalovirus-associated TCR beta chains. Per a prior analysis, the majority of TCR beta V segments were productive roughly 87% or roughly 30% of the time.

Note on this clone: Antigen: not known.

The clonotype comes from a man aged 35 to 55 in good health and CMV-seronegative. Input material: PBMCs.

The CDR3 region is CASSEETPGQGPEQYF. DNA for the CDR3: TGTGCCAGCAGTGAAGAAACCCCCGGACAGGGTCCCGAGCAGTACTTC. The chain employs TRBV2 and TRBJ2-7, with 8 bases fitting TRBD1. V shed 1 base and J 6 bases; nucleotides not matched to a gene: 11. Germline V lookup: CDR1 SNHLY, CDR2 FYNNEI. This CDR3 is 16 amino acids long.